The clone carrying this T cell receptor (beta chain) was counted between two and nine times. No antigen is known for it. This entry comes from a study of shared clonotypes between healthy human individuals. Study-level findings and limits: Between a handful of donors, naive CD4 clonotypes were shared at a level of about 5%.

Germline values: CDR1 SNHLY, CDR2 FYNNEI. This CDR3 region has 13 residues. Trimming took 4 bases from V and 5 from J, leaving 9 bases between them. TCRdb's copy holds only in-frame clones and misses some; the assay was immunoSEQ multiplex PCR. Of some 240,000 clones in the sample, 50% to 80% were seen once. This chain joins TRBV2 and TRBJ1-5, with a weak D call TRBD1 (5 bases). The sample consisted of memory CD4+ T cells sorted from blood. Described subset: CD45RA-negative fraction. The origin of this receptor is a man aged 25 to 45 in good health. The CDR3 protein is CASSVWGDQPQHF. The DNA of the CDR3 is TGTGCCAGCAGTGTATGGGGGGATCAGCCCCAGCATTTT.